This T cell receptor (beta chain) was observed in a study of shared clonotypes between healthy human individuals. Findings of the study overall: Relative to memory subsets, naive subsets generally showed larger estimated richness.

In this sample, this clone turned up once. Its antigen is currently unknown. Germline trimming cut 0 bases from V and 6 bases from J; bases unmatched to any gene: 7. The CDR3 is made up of 18 amino acids. CDR1 is MNHEY and CDR2 is SMNVEV in the germline V gene (reference sequence). An assay was performed, and its level was deep. The authors loaded around 190 ng DNA, about 30,000 T cell genomes, into sorted-subset replicate PCRs. As processed by the authors: ImmunoSEQ yielded junction-only sequences lacking quality scores, so filtering differed. The assay was immunoSEQ multiplex PCR, and TCRdb's table has in-frame clones only and misses some. D and trimming were read from the DNA, whereas the V and J calls and clone size are those reported in that table. The repertoire has over a million clones, approximately 80% of them found once; the top ten carry 0.6% to 0.75%.

The sequence was collected from a man between 18 and 29 years old in good health. Some clones in this sample may be carry-over from other donors' samples. This sequence joins TRBV27 and TRBJ2-2; 13 bases align to TRBD2. The source material was memory CD4+ T cells from PBMCs. As to subset: CD45RA-negative fraction. CDR3 DNA sequence: TGTGCCAGCAGTTTATCCGCGACTAGCGGGAGGTCCGCCGGGGAGCTGTTTTTT. This codes for CASSLSATSGRSAGELFF.